This is a list of T cell receptor beta chains from one sample in a study of blood T cell repertoires in COVID-19. The data were produced by immunoSEQ multiplex PCR, yet TCRdb's version contains in-frame clones alone and is incomplete. Among 50,000 to 75,000 clones, about 77% were seen once, and the ten largest hold about a fifth. The sample was peripheral blood. The source is an older man with active or convalescent COVID-19. CDR3s include the opening cysteine and the closing phenylalanine or tryptophan. The D gene is left open where the match is weak. The size entry is marked missing in some rows and otherwise reads once, few, many or a size class.

V gene	clone size	D gene	J gene	CDR3 protein	CDR3 DNA
TRBV11-2	.	TRBD2	TRBJ2-7	CASSPGLAETYEQYF	TGTGCCAGCAGCCCAGGACTAGCGGAAACCTACGAGCAGTACTTC
TRBV2	.	.	TRBJ1-1	CASSTPGPWVVDTEAFF	TGTGCCAGCAGTACACCGGGTCCCTGGGTAGTCGACACTGAAGCTTTCTTT
TRBV11-1	.	TRBD2	TRBJ2-7	CASSPPSGGTYEQYF	TGTGCCAGCAGCCCTCCCTCGGGGGGGACGTACGAGCAGTACTTC
TRBV28	once	TRBD2	TRBJ2-5	CASRETSGRARETQYF	TGTGCCAGCAGGGAGACTAGCGGGAGGGCTCGGGAGACCCAGTACTTC
TRBV6-5	.	TRBD1	TRBJ2-2	CASSYRDRPNTGELFF	TGTGCCAGCAGTTACCGGGACAGACCCAACACCGGGGAGCTGTTTTTT
TRBV6-5	.	TRBD1	TRBJ1-5	CASLRDRNQPQHF	TGTGCCAGCCTCCGGGACAGAAATCAGCCCCAGCATTTT
TRBV4-2	.	TRBD2	TRBJ2-3	CASSQVVGLAGTTDTQYF	TGTGCCAGCAGCCAAGTTGTCGGGCTAGCGGGGACCACAGATACGCAGTATTTT
TRBV28	few	.	TRBJ1-4	CASSYPREKLFF	TGTGCCAGCAGTTACCCACGGGAAAAACTGTTTTTT
TRBV9	.	.	TRBJ1-5	CASSQTGSNQPQHF	TGTGCCAGCAGCCAGACAGGTAGCAATCAGCCCCAGCATTTT
TRBV18	.	.	TRBJ2-3	CASFQTRTDTQYF	TGTGCCAGCTTCCAGACGAGGACAGATACGCAGTATTTT
TRBV7-2	.	.	TRBJ2-1	CASSLRALIENEQFF	TGTGCCAGCAGCTTGAGGGCTTTAATCGAGAATGAGCAGTTCTTC
TRBV6-2/TRBV6-3	.	.	TRBJ1-1	CASSTTGQLNTEAFF	TGTGCCAGCAGCACCACTGGACAGCTGAACACTGAAGCTTTCTTT
TRBV6-2/TRBV6-3	few	TRBD2	TRBJ2-2	CASSSYPWTSLQNTGELFF	TGTGCCAGCAGTTCTTACCCCTGGACTAGCCTACAGAACACCGGGGAGCTGTTTTTT
TRBV7-3	once	.	TRBJ2-7	CASRNIPGPDYYEQYF	TGTGCCAGCAGGAATATCCCGGGACCGGACTACTACGAGCAGTACTTC
TRBV7-6	.	.	TRBJ1-2	CASSLDEAHYGYTF	TGTGCCAGCAGCTTAGACGAGGCCCACTATGGCTACACCTTC
TRBV7-8	.	.	TRBJ2-1	CASSSKPSAEQFF	TGTGCCAGCAGCTCCAAACCTAGTGCTGAGCAGTTCTTC
TRBV6-2/TRBV6-3	.	.	TRBJ1-2	CASSPPGVYGYTF	TGTGCCAGCAGTCCCCCGGGAGTCTATGGCTACACCTTC
TRBV7-3	once	TRBD1	TRBJ2-7	CASSPSGTDSYEQYF	TGTGCCAGCAGCCCTAGTGGGACAGACTCCTACGAGCAGTACTTC
TRBV7-2	.	TRBD1	TRBJ2-7	CASSRDSQNYEQYF	TGTGCCAGCAGCCGGGACAGTCAAAACTACGAGCAGTACTTC
TRBV18	.	.	TRBJ1-2	CASSPEDRASGYTF	TGTGCCAGCTCACCAGAGGACAGAGCCTCGGGCTACACCTTC
TRBV9	.	.	TRBJ2-1	CASSAGPDNEQFF	TGTGCCAGCAGCGCTGGGCCAGACAATGAGCAGTTCTTC
TRBV4-2	.	.	TRBJ1-1	CASSQEYRVSTEAFF	TGTGCCAGCAGCCAAGAATACAGGGTATCCACTGAAGCTTTCTTT
TRBV11-2	few	TRBD2	TRBJ2-7	CASSPGTSGPYEQYF	TGTGCCAGCAGCCCCGGGACTAGCGGCCCCTACGAGCAGTACTTC
TRBV5-1	.	.	TRBJ2-3	CASSLSYHHTDTQYF	TGCGCCAGCAGCTTGAGCTACCATCACACAGATACGCAGTATTTT
TRBV7-3	.	.	TRBJ2-1	CASSLARLTYNEQFF	TGTGCCAGCAGCTTAGCTAGACTTACATACAATGAGCAGTTCTTC
TRBV6-6	.	TRBD1	TRBJ1-6	CASSPTPGQGNSPLHF	TGTGCCAGCAGTCCTACCCCGGGACAGGGTAATTCACCCCTCCACTTT
TRBV19	few	TRBD2	TRBJ2-5	CASSMSGTRKETQYF	TGTGCCAGTAGTATGTCCGGGACTAGAAAAGAGACCCAGTACTTC
TRBV3-1/TRBV3-2	.	TRBD2	TRBJ2-5	CASSQGTSGGGTQYF	TGTGCCAGCAGCCAAGGGACTAGCGGGGGTGGGACCCAGTACTTC
TRBV6-5	.	.	TRBJ1-5	CASSSPGMDQPQHF	TGTGCCAGCAGTTCCCCAGGGATGGATCAGCCCCAGCATTTT
TRBV11-2	.	.	TRBJ2-1	CASSLARQKNEQFF	TGTGCCAGCAGCTTAGCTCGACAGAAAAATGAGCAGTTCTTC
TRBV3-1/TRBV3-2	.	.	TRBJ2-4	CASSQHPGLDAKNIQYF	TGTGCCAGCAGCCAGCATCCGGGTTTAGACGCCAAAAACATTCAGTACTTC
TRBV19	.	TRBD1	TRBJ2-3	CASSSPGQGTDTQYF	TGTGCCAGTAGCTCCCCCGGACAGGGCACAGATACGCAGTATTTT
TRBV4-2	.	TRBD1	TRBJ1-2	CASSPQRGQGGYTF	TGTGCCAGCAGCCCACAAAGGGGACAGGGAGGCTACACCTTC
TRBV19	.	TRBD1	TRBJ2-2	CASSNGQGQTGELFF	TGTGCCAGTAGTAACGGACAGGGTCAAACCGGGGAGCTGTTTTTT
TRBV19	.	TRBD2	TRBJ2-2	CASSINRRLAGGPGELFF	TGTGCCAGTAGTATAAACCGCCGACTAGCGGGGGGGCCCGGGGAGCTGTTTTTT
TRBV7-6	.	.	TRBJ2-2	CASSLELSTGELFF	TGTGCCAGCAGCTTAGAACTCTCCACCGGGGAGCTGTTTTTT
TRBV4-1	few	.	TRBJ1-2	CASSRASQGYDDYTF	TGCGCCAGCAGCCGGGCTAGTCAGGGATACGACGACTACACCTTC
TRBV7-6	.	.	TRBJ1-6	CASSLVRGSPLHF	TGTGCCAGCAGCTTAGTAAGAGGGTCACCCCTCCACTTT
TRBV6-5	.	.	TRBJ2-7	CASRFRQTYEQYF	TGTGCCAGCAGATTCAGACAGACCTACGAGCAGTACTTC
TRBV29-1	.	TRBD1	TRBJ1-5	CSVRDQGDQPQHF	TGCAGCGTCCGAGATCAGGGGGATCAGCCCCAGCATTTT
TRBV7-9	.	TRBD2	TRBJ2-7	CASNLAGPYEQYF	TGTGCCAGCAACCTAGCGGGGCCCTACGAGCAGTACTTC
TRBV6-5	once	TRBD1	TRBJ1-6	CASKDRANSPLHF	TGTGCCAGCAAGGACAGGGCGAATTCACCCCTCCACTTT
TRBV7-6	.	TRBD1	TRBJ2-7	CASSPRQGSYEQYF	TGTGCCAGCAGCCCACGACAGGGAAGCTACGAGCAGTACTTC
TRBV9	.	TRBD1	TRBJ1-2	CASSGQGRSYGYTF	TGTGCCAGCAGCGGACAGGGTAGGAGCTATGGCTACACCTTC
TRBV6-5	.	TRBD2	TRBJ2-2	CASSYLRGGFSGELFF	TGTGCCAGCAGTTACCTTCGGGGGGGGTTCTCCGGGGAGCTGTTTTTT
TRBV27	.	TRBD1	TRBJ2-1	CASSSLGTGDNEQFF	TGTGCCAGCAGTTCCCTCGGGACAGGGGACAATGAGCAGTTCTTC
TRBV9	.	TRBD1	TRBJ1-4	CASSPWDSLATNEKLFF	TGTGCCAGCAGCCCTTGGGACAGCTTAGCAACTAATGAAAAACTGTTTTTT
TRBV9	.	TRBD2	TRBJ2-3	CASGGPTSGTGTDTQYF	TGTGCCAGCGGGGGCCCCACTAGCGGGACTGGCACAGATACGCAGTATTTT
TRBV5-1	.	.	TRBJ1-1	CASTRNMATENTEAFF	TGCGCCAGCACTCGTAACATGGCAACCGAGAACACTGAAGCTTTCTTT
TRBV6-5	.	TRBD2	TRBJ2-7	CASSLRETLSYEQYF	TGTGCCAGCAGTTTGCGGGAGACCCTTTCCTACGAGCAGTACTTC
TRBV7-9	.	TRBD2	TRBJ2-2	CASSFLAGVPGELFF	TGTGCCAGCAGCTTTCTAGCGGGAGTCCCCGGGGAGCTGTTTTTT
TRBV7-2	.	.	TRBJ2-7	CASSLGVTSGYEQYF	TGTGCCAGCAGCTTAGGAGTAACTTCAGGGTACGAGCAGTACTTC
TRBV29-1	once	TRBD2	TRBJ2-1	CSLAGEDTNNEQFF	TGCAGCCTTGCGGGAGAGGACACCAACAATGAGCAGTTCTTC
TRBV12-3/TRBV12-4	once	.	TRBJ2-1	CASSSERNEQFF	TGTGCCAGCAGTTCCGAGAGGAATGAGCAGTTCTTC
TRBV3-1/TRBV3-2	.	TRBD2	TRBJ2-3	CASSQGLAGTDTQYF	TGTGCCAGCAGCCAAGGGCTAGCGGGCACAGATACGCAGTATTTT
TRBV4-1	.	TRBD2	TRBJ2-1	CASSQEGLAGAVEQFF	TGCGCCAGCAGCCAAGAAGGCCTAGCGGGAGCTGTTGAGCAGTTCTTC
TRBV28	.	.	TRBJ2-5	CASSYRKTPQETQYF	TGTGCCAGCAGTTACAGGAAGACTCCACAAGAGACCCAGTACTTC